This T cell receptor (beta chain) was recovered during a study of T cell responses to AZD1222 COVID-19 vaccine. Whole-study findings and limits: Unmutated variant regions reportedly attract nearly half of all spike-specific TCRs. Dominant CD4 TCR responses targeted spike regions 160-218 and 743-854. Clonal diversity may have been underestimated in mostly white British donors.

This clone was seen a few times. Its antigen is still unknown. The V gene lost 5 bases and the J gene lost 4 bases, with 14 bases spanning the gap. Germline V gene lookup returns CDR1 SGHVS and CDR2 FQNEAQ. The CDR3 has 14 residues. TCRdb's table, derived via immunoSEQ multiplex PCR, lists solely in-frame clones and lacks some. The table includes 95,000 to 150,000 clones, roughly 90% detected once. The clonotype originates from an adult in good health. This chain joins TRBV7-8 and TRBJ1-1; D might be TRBD1 (5 bases). Sequenced material: peripheral blood, taken on day 0 of AZD1222 vaccination. The CDR3 loop is CASSRGVAGTEAFF. For the CDR3, the DNA is TGTGCCAGCAGCCGAGGGGTAGCGGGCACTGAAGCTTTCTTT.